The clone carrying this TCR beta chain was observed once. Antigen specificity is unknown. Other DNA sequences in this sample translate to the same CDR3. Here immunoSEQ multiplex PCR was the method, and the copy in TCRdb shows in-frame clones only, minus some. Among about 170,000 clones listed, about 83% were seen once. The J segment lost 8 bases and the V segment lost 5 bases, leaving 6 bases of the junction unmatched. Per the germline V gene, CDR1 is MNHEY and CDR2 is SVGAGI. This CDR3 has 14 residues. This specimen belongs to a study of T cell responses to AZD1222 COVID-19 vaccine. Notes on the study in general: Only 5 or 6 people who got AZD1222 tested seropositive at baseline.

The material sequenced was peripheral blood, taken 28 days after the second AZD1222 dose. The V gene is TRBV6-5, the J gene TRBJ1-6; 7 positions match TRBD1. The receptor's source is an adult who received the AZD1222 COVID-19 vaccine. CDR3 sequence reads: CASSTGTGDSPLHF. Written as DNA, the CDR3 is TGTGCCAGCAGTACCGGTACAGGGGATTCACCCCTCCACTTT.